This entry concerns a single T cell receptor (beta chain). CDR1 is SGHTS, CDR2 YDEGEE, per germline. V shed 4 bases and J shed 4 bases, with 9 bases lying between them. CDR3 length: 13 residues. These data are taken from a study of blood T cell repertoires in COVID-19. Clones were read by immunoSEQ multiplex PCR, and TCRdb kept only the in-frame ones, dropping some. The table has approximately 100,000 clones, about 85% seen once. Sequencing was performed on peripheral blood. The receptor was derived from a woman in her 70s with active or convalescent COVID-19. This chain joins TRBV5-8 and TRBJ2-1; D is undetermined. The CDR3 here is CASSRQAYNEQFF. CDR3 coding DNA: TGTGCCAGCAGCCGACAAGCTTACAATGAGCAGTTCTTC.